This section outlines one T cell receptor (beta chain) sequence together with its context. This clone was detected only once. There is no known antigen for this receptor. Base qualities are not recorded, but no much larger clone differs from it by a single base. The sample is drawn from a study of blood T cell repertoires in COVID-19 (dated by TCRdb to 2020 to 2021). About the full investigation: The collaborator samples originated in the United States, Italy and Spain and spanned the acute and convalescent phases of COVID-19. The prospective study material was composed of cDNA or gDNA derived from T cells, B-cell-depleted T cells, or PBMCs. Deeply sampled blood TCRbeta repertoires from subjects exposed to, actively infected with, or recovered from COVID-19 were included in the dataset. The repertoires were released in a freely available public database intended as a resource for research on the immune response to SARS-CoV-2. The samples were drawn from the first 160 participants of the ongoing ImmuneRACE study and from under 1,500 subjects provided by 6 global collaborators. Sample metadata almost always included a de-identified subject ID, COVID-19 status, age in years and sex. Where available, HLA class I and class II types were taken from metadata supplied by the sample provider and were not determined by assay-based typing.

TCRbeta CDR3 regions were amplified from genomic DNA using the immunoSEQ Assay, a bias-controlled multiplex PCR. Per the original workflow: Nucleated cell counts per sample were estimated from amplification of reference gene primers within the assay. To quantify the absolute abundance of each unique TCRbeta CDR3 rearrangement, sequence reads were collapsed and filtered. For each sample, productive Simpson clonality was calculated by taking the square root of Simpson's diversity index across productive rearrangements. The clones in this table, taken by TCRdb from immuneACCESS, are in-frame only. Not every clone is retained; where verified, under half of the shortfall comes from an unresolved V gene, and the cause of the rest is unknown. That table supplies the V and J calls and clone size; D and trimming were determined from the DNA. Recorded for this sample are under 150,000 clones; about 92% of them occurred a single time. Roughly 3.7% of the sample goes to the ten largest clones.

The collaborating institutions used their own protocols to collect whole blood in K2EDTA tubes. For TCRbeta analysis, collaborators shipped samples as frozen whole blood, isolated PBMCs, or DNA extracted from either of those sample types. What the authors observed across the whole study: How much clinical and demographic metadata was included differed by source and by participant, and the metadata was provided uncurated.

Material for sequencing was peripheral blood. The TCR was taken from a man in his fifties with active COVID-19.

CDR3 protein: CASSLRDSNQPQHF. The DNA is TGTGCCAGCAGCTTAAGAGATAGCAATCAGCCCCAGCATTTT. The rearrangement combines TRBV7-2 with TRBJ1-5, with the D gene too uncertain to name. Taken from the germline V gene, the CDR1 and CDR2 loops are SGHTA and FQGNSA. From the cysteine through the phenylalanine, the CDR3 covers 14 amino acids. The sequence is cut down to CDR3 DNA, 42 bases in frame from base 1. V is reduced by 2 bases and J by 0 bases, leaving a spacing of 5 bases between them.